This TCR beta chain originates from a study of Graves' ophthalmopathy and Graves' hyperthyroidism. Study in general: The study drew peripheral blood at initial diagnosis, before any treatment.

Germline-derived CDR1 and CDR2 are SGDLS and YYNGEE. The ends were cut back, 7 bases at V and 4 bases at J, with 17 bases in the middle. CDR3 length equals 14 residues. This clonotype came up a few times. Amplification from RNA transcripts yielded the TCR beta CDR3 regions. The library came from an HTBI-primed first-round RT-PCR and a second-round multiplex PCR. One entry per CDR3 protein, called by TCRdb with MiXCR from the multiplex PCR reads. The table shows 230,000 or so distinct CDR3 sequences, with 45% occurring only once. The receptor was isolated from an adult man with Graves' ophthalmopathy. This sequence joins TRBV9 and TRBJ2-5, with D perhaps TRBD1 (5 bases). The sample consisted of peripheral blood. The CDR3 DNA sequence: TGTGCCAGCGGCCGGCAGGGTAGTGGAGAGACCCAGTACTTC. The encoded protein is CASGRQGSGETQYF.